A single sample is the source of the 5 T cell receptor beta chains below, sequenced in a study of identical twins (dated by TCRdb to about 2016). Library creation used 5' RACE. Data came from an Illumina HiSeq 2000. TCRdb's own reprocessing of the public reads used fastp at Q25 and MiXCR and kept productive beta chains. Rows merge per CDR3 protein into single entries with the most common DNA and genes. Within this sample are about 1.7 million distinct CDR3 sequences, with under 35% of them counted one time only. The ten biggest clones cover around 0.25% of the sample. Sequences were obtained from cord blood. These receptors came from a newborn girl in good health.

This clonotype was recorded a few times. V and J are TRBV4-1 and TRBJ2-3, with 7 bases fitting TRBD2. The V and J ends lost 0 bases and 5 bases, in that order; junction bases with no gene match: 5. This CDR3 comprises 15 residues. Germline V lookup: CDR1 MGHRA, CDR2 YSYEKL. CDR3 bases: TGCGCCAGCAGCCAAGAAGATGGCGGGGGAGATACGCAGTATTTT. Its translation: CASSQEDGGGDTQYF.

This clonotype appeared a few times. This clone may be a read error of a much larger clone one base away. This chain connects TRBV11-3 to TRBJ2-1, with TRBD2 matching 10 bases. Germline V CDR1 and CDR2: SGHNT, YENEEA. CDR3 length: 16 amino acids. Unmatched junction bases numbered 4, after V lost 5 bases and J lost 0 bases. In DNA form, the CDR3 reads TGTGCCAGCAGCGGGACTAGCGTGAGCTCCTACAATGAGCAGTTCTTC. As protein: CASSGTSVSSYNEQFF.

This clonotype was picked up a small number of times. This CDR3 is CSAYSRLAGVDTQYF. The CDR3 bases are TGCAGTGCTTACTCTCGACTAGCGGGGGTAGATACGCAGTATTTT. The chain carries TRBV20-1 and TRBJ2-3, with 12 positions matching TRBD2. The CDR3 is 15 residues long. Trimming took 5 bases from V and 5 from J; bases not matched to a gene: 8. Germline assignment: CDR1 DFQATT and CDR2 SNEGSKA (reference sequence).

The gene calls are TRBV20-1 and TRBJ2-1; 14 nucleotides match TRBD2. The ends lost 0 bases at V and 2 bases at J; junction bases unmatched: 6. The germline gives CDR1 DFQATT, CDR2 SNEGSKA (reference sequence). The CDR3 is made up of 18 amino acids. The CDR3 loop reads CSARDRRLAGGAYNEQFF. The CDR3 nucleotides read TGCAGTGCTAGAGATCGCAGACTAGCGGGGGGGGCCTACAATGAGCAGTTCTTC.

A few counts support this clonotype. The rearrangement uses TRBV10-3 and TRBJ1-3; 8 positions agree with TRBD1. CDR1 is ENHRY, CDR2 SYGVKD, per germline. Losses at the gene ends were 2 bases for V and 4 bases for J; bases not matched to a gene: 10. The CDR3 contains 17 residues. As DNA, the CDR3 is TGTGCCATCAGTGAGACGGGACAGGCGTCGAGGGGAAACACCATATATTTT. Its translation: CAISETGQASRGNTIYF.